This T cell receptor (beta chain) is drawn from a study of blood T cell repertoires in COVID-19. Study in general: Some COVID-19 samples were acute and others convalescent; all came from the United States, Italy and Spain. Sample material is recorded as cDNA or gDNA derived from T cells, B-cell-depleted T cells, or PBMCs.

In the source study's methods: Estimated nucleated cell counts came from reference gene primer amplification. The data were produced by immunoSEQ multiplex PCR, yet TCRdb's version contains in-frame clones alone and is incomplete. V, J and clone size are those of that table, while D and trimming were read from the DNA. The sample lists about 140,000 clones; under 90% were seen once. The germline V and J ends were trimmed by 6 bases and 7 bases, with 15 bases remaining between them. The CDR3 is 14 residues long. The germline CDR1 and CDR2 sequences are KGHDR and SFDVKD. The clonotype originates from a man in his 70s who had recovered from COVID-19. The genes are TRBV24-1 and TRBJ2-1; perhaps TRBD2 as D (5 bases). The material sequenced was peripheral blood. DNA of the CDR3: TGTGCCACCAGTACCTCAAATGCGGGTAATGAGCAGTTCTTC. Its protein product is CATSTSNAGNEQFF.